This TCR beta chain was recovered during a study of blood T cells in healthy people across ages. This CDR3 has 12 amino acids. The V gene's germline CDR1 is SQVTM and CDR2 ANQGSEA. The germline V and J ends were trimmed by 0 bases and 3 bases, with 6 bases remaining between them. This clonotype was counted many times. A second PCR of 7 to 11 cycles used a sample-barcoded 5' primer and a J-beta primer mix. Samples each returned at least 2.5 million CDR3-containing paired-end reads. TCRdb re-analysed the 5' RACE reads in MiXCR, keeping a single row per CDR3 protein. This table has around 800,000 distinct CDR3 sequences, about a quarter appearing once. These data were also reused for a study on T cells of mothers and their children. That report notes: All donors were healthy and Caucasian; they were three mothers and their six children. A slight, non-significant increase in overlap was found for related mother-child pairs relative to unrelated pairs.

The sequence came from a boy aged 5-17 years in good health. Input material: blood. The genes are TRBV29-1 and TRBJ2-7; no reliable D call. For the CDR3, the DNA is TGCAGCGTTGAAGATACCGGCTACGAGCAGTACTTC. Its translation is CSVEDTGYEQYF.